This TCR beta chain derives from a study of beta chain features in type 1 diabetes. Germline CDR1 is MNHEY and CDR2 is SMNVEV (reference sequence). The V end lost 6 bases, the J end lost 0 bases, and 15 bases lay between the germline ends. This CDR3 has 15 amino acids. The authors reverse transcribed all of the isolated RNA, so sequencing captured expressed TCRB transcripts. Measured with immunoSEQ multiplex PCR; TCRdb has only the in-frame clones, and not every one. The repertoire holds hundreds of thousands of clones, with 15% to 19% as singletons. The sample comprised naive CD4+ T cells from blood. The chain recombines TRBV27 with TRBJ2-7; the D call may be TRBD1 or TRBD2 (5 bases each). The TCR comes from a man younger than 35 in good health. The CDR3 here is CASRGTERPSYEQYF. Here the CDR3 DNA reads TGTGCCAGCAGGGGGACGGAGAGACCCTCCTACGAGCAGTACTTC.